What follows describes a single T cell receptor beta chain. The CDR3 length is 13 residues. Germline loops: CDR1 SGHDT, CDR2 YYEEEE. V was cut by 2 bases and J by 6 bases, with 8 bases left in between. This table comes from immunoSEQ multiplex PCR, and its TCRdb copy is limited to in-frame clones, with some not included. The data contain 300,000 to 400,000 clones, roughly 90% of them singletons. The sample comes from a study of blood T cell repertoires in COVID-19. The genes are TRBV5-6 and TRBJ1-4; D unresolved. The material sequenced was peripheral blood. This receptor was identified in a woman between 65 and 79 years old with COVID-19, enrolled during active disease. The CDR3: CASSFYGHEKLFF. In DNA, the CDR3 is TGTGCCAGCAGCTTTTATGGGCATGAAAAACTGTTTTTT.